This T cell receptor beta chain was recorded in a study of Ad26.COV2.S vaccination and SARS-CoV-2 variants. Germline CDR1 and CDR2: SGHTA and FQGNSA. This CDR3 spans 15 amino acids. V lost 3 bases, J lost 2 bases, and 6 bases stayed unmatched. The assay was immunoSEQ multiplex PCR, and TCRdb's table has in-frame clones only and misses some. The profile shows more than 300,000 clones, about 86% of them singletons. Treatment denoted: some 20 received Ad26.COV2.S at low or high dose, single or two shots; 5 received placebo; per-sample allocation not given. Day 63 following the first vaccine or placebo injection was when the samples were taken. A single count supports this clone.

This chain links TRBV7-2 with TRBJ1-1; 7 positions agree with TRBD1. The receptor comes from a person aged 18 to 59 who received the Ad26.COV2.S COVID-19 vaccine or a placebo. Source: peripheral blood, taken in a trial of Ad26.COV2.S vaccine versus placebo. This CDR3 is CASSFRQGGNTEAFF. CDR3 in DNA: TGTGCCAGCAGCTTTCGACAGGGTGGAAACACTGAAGCTTTCTTT.